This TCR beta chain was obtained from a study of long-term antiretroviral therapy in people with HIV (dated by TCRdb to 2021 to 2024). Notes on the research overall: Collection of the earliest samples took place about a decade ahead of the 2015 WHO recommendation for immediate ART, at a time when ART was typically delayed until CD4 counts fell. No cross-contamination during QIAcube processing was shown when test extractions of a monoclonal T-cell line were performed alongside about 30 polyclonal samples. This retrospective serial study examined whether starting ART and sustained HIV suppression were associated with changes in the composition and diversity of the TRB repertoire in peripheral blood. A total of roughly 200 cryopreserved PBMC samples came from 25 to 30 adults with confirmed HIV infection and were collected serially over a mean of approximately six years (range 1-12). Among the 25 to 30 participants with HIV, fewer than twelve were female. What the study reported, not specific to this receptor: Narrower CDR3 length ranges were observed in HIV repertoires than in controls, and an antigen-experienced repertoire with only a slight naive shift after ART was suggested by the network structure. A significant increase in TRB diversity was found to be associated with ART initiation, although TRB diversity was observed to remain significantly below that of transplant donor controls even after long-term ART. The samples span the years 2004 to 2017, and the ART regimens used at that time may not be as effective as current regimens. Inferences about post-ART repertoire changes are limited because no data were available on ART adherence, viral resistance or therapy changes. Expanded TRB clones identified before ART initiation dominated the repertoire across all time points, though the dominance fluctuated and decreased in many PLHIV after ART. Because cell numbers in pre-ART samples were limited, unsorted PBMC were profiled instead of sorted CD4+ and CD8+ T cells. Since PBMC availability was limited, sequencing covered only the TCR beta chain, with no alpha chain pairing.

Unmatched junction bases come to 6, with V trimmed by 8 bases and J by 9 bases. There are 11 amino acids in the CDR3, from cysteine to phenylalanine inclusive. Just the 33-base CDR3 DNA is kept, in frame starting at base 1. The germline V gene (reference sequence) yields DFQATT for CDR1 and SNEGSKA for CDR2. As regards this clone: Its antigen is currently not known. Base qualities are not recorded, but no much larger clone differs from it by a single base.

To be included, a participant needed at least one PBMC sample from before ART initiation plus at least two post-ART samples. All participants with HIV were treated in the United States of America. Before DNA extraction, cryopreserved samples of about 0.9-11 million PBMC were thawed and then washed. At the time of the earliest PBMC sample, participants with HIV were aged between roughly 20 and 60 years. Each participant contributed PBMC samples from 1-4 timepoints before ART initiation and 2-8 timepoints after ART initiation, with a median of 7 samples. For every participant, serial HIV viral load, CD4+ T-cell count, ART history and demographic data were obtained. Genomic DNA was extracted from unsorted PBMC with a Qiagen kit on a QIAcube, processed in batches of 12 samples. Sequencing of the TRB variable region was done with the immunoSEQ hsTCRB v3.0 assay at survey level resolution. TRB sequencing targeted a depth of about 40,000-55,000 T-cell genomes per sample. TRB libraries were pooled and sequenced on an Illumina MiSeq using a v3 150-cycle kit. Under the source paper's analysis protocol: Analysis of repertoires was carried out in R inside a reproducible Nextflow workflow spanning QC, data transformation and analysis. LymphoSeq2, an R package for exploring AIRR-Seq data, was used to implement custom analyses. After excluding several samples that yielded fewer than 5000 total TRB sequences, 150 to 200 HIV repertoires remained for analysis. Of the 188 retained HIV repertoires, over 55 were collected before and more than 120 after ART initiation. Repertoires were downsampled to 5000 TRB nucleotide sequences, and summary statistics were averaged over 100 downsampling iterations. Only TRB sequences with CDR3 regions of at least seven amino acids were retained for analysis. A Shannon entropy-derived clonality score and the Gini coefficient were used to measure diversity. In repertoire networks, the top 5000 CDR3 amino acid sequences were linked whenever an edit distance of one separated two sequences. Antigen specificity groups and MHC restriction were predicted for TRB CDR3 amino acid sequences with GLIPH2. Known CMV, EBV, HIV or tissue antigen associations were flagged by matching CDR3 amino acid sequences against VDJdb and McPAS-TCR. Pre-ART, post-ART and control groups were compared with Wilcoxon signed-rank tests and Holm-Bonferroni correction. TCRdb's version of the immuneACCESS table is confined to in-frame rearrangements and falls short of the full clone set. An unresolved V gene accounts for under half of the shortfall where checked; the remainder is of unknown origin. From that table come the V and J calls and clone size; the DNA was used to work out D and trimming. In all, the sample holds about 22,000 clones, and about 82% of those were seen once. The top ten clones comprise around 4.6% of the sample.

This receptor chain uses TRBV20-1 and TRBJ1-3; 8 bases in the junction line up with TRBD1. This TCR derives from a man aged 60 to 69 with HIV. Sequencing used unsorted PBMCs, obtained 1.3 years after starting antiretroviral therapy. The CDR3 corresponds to CSCGQGGTIYF. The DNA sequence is TGCAGTTGCGGACAGGGTGGCACCATATATTTT.